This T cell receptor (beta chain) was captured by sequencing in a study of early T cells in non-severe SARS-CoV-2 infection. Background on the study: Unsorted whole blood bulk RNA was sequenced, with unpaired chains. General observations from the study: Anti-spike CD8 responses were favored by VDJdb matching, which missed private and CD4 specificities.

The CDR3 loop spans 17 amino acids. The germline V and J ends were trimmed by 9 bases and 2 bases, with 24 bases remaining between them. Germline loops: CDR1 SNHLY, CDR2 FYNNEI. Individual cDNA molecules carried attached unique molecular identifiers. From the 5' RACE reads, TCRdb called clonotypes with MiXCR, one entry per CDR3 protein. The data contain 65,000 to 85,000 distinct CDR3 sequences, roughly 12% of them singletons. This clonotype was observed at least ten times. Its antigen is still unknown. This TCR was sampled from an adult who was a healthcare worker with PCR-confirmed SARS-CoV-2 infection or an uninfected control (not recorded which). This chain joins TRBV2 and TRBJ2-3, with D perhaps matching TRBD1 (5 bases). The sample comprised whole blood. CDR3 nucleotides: TGTGCCAGAAGGGGTACGTCTCGACGGACCCTCACAGATACGCAGTATTTT. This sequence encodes CARRGTSRRTLTDTQYF.